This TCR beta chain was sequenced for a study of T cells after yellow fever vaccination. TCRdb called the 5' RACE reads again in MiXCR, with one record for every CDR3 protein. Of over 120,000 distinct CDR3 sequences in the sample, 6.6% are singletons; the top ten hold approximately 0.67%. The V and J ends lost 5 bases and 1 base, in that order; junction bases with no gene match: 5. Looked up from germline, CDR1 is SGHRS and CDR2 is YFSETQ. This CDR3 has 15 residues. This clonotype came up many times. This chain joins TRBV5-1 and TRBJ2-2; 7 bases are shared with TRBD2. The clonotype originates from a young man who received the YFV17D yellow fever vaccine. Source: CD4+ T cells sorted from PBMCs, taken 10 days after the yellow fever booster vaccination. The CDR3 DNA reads TGCGCCAGCAGTATACCGGGAGGGAACACCGGGGAGCTGTTTTTT. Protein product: CASSIPGGNTGELFF.